This TCR beta chain was sequenced for a study of blood T cells in healthy people across ages. For the second PCR, which ran for roughly 6 to 12 cycles, a sample-barcoded 5' primer and a J-beta primer mix were used. A single record per CDR3 protein comes from TCRdb applying MiXCR to the 5' RACE reads. The sample carries about 970,000 distinct CDR3 sequences, roughly 51% recorded once. The length of the CDR3 is 11 residues. Germline V gene sequence: CDR1 MDHEN, CDR2 SYDVKM. V lost 6 bases and J lost 7, with 7 bases in between. Whole-study results and caveats: Any conclusive comparison of naive versus antigen-experienced cells was prevented by using unsorted PBMCs. Older individuals had lower TCR beta diversity per million T cells (the decline was roughly linear).

Many counts were recorded for this clonotype. Antigen: not known. Input material: blood. This clonotype originated in a woman between 55 and 75 years old in good health. V usage is TRBV28 and J usage is TRBJ2-1; the D is unclear. The CDR3 spells CASSLINEQFF. CDR3 sequence (DNA): TGTGCCAGCAGCTTAATAAATGAGCAGTTCTTC.